This entry features one T cell receptor beta chain sequence. Its antigen is undetermined. The data were taken from a study of neurological immune-mediated disorders. General study points: The phylogenetic placement of 18 of 34 multiple sclerosis patients' repertoires in one related-CDR3 cluster constitutes a possible signature. Private repertoires in all groups were suggested by the finding that expanded clones across subjects shared no CDR3 amino acid sequences.

TCRdb re-derived calls from the 5' RACE reads in MiXCR, one entry per CDR3 protein. Of 45,000 to 65,000 distinct CDR3 sequences detected, over 4% appear once; the ten largest clones hold approximately 2.8%. Germline lookup yields CDR1 DFQATT and CDR2 SNEGSKA (reference sequence). The length of the CDR3 is 13 residues. V dropped 6 bases and J dropped 3 bases, with 15 bases sitting between them. This TCR was sampled from a man aged 45 to 65 with multiple sclerosis. Sequencing input: PBMCs. This chain uses TRBV20-1 with TRBJ2-7; D is unclear. This CDR3 is CSARWQKDYEQYF. As DNA, the CDR3 is TGCAGTGCAAGGTGGCAGAAGGACTACGAGCAGTACTTC.